This T cell receptor (beta chain) was sequenced in a study of T-cell reconstitution after alpha-beta-depleted transplantation in children. Preparation of the TCRbeta library was carried out with unique molecular identifiers. One entry per CDR3 protein results from TCRdb running MiXCR on the PCR reads. The table lists some 600,000 distinct CDR3 sequences, around 13% of them singletons, with approximately 2.1% in the top ten. Study-level points and caveats: Counts and diversity of T cells one year after transplant came mostly from newly produced T cells. Surviving recipient cells, namely T cells and thymic progenitors, were the source of high day-60 TCRbeta diversity in some patients.

This clonotype has a handful of counts. Its specificity is unknown. The CDR3 contains 16 residues. V dropped 0 bases and J dropped 10 bases, with 16 bases sitting between them. CDR1 and CDR2 from the germline V gene are LGHNA and YSLEER. The starting material was PBMCs, mostly from graft donor cells, obtained 360 days after TCRalphabeta/CD19-depleted stem cell transplant. The chain combines TRBV4-3 with TRBJ1-6; a weak D match, TRBD1 (6 bases). The TCR comes from a male patient between 5 and 17 years old who had a stem cell transplant for acute myeloid leukemia, so the T cells may come from the graft donor. The CDR3 DNA is TGCGCCAGCAGCCAAGAGATCTCGGGGGGCCCGTCACCCCTCCACTTT. Its protein product is CASSQEISGGPSPLHF.